These T cell receptor beta chains were read from a single sample in a study of T cell repertoires in cytomegalovirus infection. No antigens are known for them. TCRdb independently ran MiXCR on the reads; one entry per CDR3 protein. The sample contains about 830,000 distinct CDR3 sequences, approximately 32% of which appear only once. The material sequenced was cultured CD8+ T cells from PBMCs, taken from culture after CMV antigen stimulation. Receptor source: a human donor in good health (CMV status not recorded). Some clones in this sample may be carry-over from other donors' samples. Each CDR3 is given with its conserved first and last residue. A D gene is named only where the DNA matches it firmly. Only part of the rows carry a size: once, few, many, or a class if the clone is expanded.

abundance	d_gene	v_gene	j_gene	CDR3aa	CDR3nt
NA	TRBD1	TRBV2	TRBJ2-7	CASSGMGQVVYEQYF	TGTGCCAGCAGTGGAATGGGACAGGTTGTGTACGAGCAGTACTTC
few	NA	TRBV27	TRBJ1-1	CASSRGRGRAAFF	TGTGCCAGCAGCCGGGGTAGAGGCAGGGCAGCTTTCTTT
few	NA	TRBV5-4	TRBJ2-5	CASSSSEESRETQYF	TGTGCCAGCAGCTCCTCGGAGGAATCTAGAGAGACCCAGTACTTC
NA	NA	TRBV20-1	TRBJ1-1	CSVWMNTEAFF	TGCAGTGTGTGGATGAACACTGAAGCTTTCTTT
many	NA	TRBV12-5	TRBJ1-5	CASGGRRKGNQPQHF	TGTGCTAGTGGGGGGAGGAGAAAGGGCAATCAGCCCCAGCATTTT
NA	TRBD2	TRBV19	TRBJ2-1	CASRRERGLYNEQFF	TGTGCCAGCCGCAGAGAGCGGGGGCTCTACAATGAGCAGTTCTTC
NA	NA	TRBV5-1	TRBJ2-7	CASSPAEGGGAQYF	TGCGCCAGCAGCCCAGCAGAGGGCGGGGGCGCGCAGTACTTC
few	NA	TRBV7-9	TRBJ2-6	CASSLHVSGANVLTF	TGTGCCAGCAGCTTACACGTCTCTGGGGCCAACGTCCTGACTTTC
NA	TRBD1	TRBV5-6	TRBJ1-2	CASSFRQGPTF	TGTGCCAGCAGCTTCCGACAGGGGCCCACCTTC
NA	NA	TRBV6-2/TRBV6-3	TRBJ1-1	CASSVAGLLEAFF	TGTGCCAGCAGTGTCGCGGGCCTCCTAGAAGCTTTCTTT
few	TRBD2	TRBV7-9	TRBJ2-6	CASSPGGAGANVLTF	TGTGCCAGCAGCCCGGGGGGGGCTGGGGCCAACGTCCTGACTTTC
few	TRBD1	TRBV7-6	TRBJ1-1	CASSLTGGRTAEAFF	TGTGCCAGCAGCCTCACAGGGGGCAGAACCGCTGAAGCTTTCTTT
many	NA	TRBV7-8	TRBJ2-1	CASSLPRAVTGRRGNEQFF	TGTGCCAGCAGCTTACCACGAGCTGTAACGGGACGACGGGGCAATGAGCAGTTCTTC
few	TRBD2	TRBV7-8	TRBJ2-1	CASSLGTSGGPEQFF	TGTGCCAGCAGCCTAGGGACTAGCGGGGGGCCCGAGCAGTTCTTC
few	NA	TRBV27	TRBJ1-1	CASSLGSSVTEAFF	TGTGCCAGCAGTTTGGGCAGTTCTGTCACTGAAGCTTTCTTT
few	NA	TRBV27	TRBJ2-5	CASSLSREGTQYF	TGTGCCAGCAGTTTATCCCGAGAGGGGACCCAGTACTTC
NA	TRBD1	TRBV7-9	TRBJ2-5	CASSLALRQGDAETQYF	TGTGCCAGCAGCTTAGCCTTGAGACAGGGGGATGCGGAGACCCAGTACTTC
NA	TRBD2	TRBV27	TRBJ2-1	CASSLTGTSFYNEQFF	TGTGCCAGCAGTTTAACCGGGACTAGCTTTTACAATGAGCAGTTCTTC
NA	NA	TRBV7-6	TRBJ1-1	CASSLAARSPGNTEAFF	TGTGCCAGCAGCTTAGCGGCCCGGTCTCCAGGGAACACTGAAGCTTTCTTT
NA	NA	TRBV27	TRBJ1-2	CASRGGYAKMYGYTF	TGTGCCAGCAGAGGGGGGTACGCCAAAATGTATGGCTACACCTTC